This TCR beta chain emerged from a study of blood T cell repertoires in COVID-19. In the authors' workflow: Amplification from reference gene primers served as the basis for estimated nucleated cell counts. Data came from immunoSEQ multiplex PCR; TCRdb stores just in-frame clones and leaves some out. D and trimming were read from the DNA, whereas the V and J calls and clone size are those reported in that table. The sample holds 57,000 or so clones, roughly 90% seen once. This CDR3 is 16 amino acids long. V lost 7 bases and J lost 3, with 22 bases in between. This sequence joins TRBV23-1 and TRBJ2-7; D may be TRBD2 (6 bases). TRBV23-1 is an open reading frame whose function is uncertain. This clonotype was sampled from a woman in her forties or fifties with active or convalescent COVID-19. Specimen: peripheral blood. The CDR3 region has the DNA TGCGCCAGCACCCACCTGGGGCGGGACCTCTGCTACGAGCAGTACTTC. Its translation: CASTHLGRDLCYEQYF.